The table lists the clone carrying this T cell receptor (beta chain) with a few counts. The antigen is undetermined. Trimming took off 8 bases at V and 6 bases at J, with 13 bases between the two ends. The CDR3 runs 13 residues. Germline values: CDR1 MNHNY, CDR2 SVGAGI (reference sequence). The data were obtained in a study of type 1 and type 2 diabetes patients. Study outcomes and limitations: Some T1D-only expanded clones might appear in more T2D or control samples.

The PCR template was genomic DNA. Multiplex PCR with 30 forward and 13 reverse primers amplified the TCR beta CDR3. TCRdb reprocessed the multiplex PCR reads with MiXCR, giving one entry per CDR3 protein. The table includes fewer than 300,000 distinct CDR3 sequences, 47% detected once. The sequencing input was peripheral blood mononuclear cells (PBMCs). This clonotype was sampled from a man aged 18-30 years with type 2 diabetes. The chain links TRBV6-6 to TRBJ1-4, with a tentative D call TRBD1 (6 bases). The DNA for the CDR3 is TGTGCCAGCCGGGGGGGGGCAGATGAAAAACTGTTTTTT. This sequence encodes CASRGGADEKLFF.